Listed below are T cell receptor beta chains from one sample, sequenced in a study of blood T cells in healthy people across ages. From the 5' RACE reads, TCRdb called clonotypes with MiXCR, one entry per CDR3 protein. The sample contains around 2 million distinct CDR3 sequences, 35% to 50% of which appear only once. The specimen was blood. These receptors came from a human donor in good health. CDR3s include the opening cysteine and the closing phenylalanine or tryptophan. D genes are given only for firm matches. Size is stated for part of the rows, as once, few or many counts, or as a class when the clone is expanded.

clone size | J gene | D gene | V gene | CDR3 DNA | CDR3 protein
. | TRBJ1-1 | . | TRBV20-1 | TGCAGCTCGAGGCGGACCAACACTGAAGCTTTCTTT | CSSRRTNTEAFF
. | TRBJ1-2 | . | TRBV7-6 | TGTGCCAGCAGCTTAGCGGGGGAGGGGTATGGCTACACCTTC | CASSLAGEGYGYTF
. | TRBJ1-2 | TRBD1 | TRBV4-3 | TGCGCCAGCAGCCAAGAATACAGGGGGCGATCTGGCTACACCTTC | CASSQEYRGRSGYTF
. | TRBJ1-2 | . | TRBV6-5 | TGTGCCAGCAGCCCCGACACAGGTGGCTACACCTTC | CASSPDTGGYTF
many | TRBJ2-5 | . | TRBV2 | TGTGCCAGCACTTCTACAGGGAACAGAGAGACCCAGTACTTC | CASTSTGNRETQYF
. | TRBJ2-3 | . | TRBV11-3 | TGTGCCAGCAGCTCCGGGACGGAGCTCAGGGGTACGCAGTATTTT | CASSSGTELRGTQYF
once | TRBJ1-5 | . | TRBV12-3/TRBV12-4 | TGTGCCAGCAGTATGACATCGGCTGGCAGCCAGCCCCAGCATTTT | CASSMTSAGSQPQHF
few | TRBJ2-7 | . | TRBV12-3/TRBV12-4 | TGTGCCAGCAGTTTGAGGGCGGACGAGCAGTACTTC | CASSLRADEQYF
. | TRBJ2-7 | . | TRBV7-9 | TGTGCCAGCAGCTTATTATCTGAAAACTACGAGCAGTACTTC | CASSLLSENYEQYF
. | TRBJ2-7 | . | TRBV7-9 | TGTGCCAGCAGCGGCGGGTCCCACAAGAACGAGCAGTACTTC | CASSGGSHKNEQYF